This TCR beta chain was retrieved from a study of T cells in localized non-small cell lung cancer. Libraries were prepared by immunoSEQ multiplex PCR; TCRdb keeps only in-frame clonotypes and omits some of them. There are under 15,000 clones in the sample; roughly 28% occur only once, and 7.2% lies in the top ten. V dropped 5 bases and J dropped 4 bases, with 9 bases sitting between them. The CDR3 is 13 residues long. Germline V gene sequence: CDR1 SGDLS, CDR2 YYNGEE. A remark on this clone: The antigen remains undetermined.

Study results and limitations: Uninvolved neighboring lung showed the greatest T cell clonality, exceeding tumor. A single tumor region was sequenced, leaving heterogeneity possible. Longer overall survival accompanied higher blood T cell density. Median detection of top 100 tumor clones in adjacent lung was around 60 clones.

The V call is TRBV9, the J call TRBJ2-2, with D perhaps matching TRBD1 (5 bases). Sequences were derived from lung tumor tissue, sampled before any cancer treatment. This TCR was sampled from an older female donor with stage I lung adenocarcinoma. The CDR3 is CASRAGRTGELFF. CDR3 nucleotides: TGTGCCAGCAGGGCAGGGCGCACCGGGGAGCTGTTTTTT.